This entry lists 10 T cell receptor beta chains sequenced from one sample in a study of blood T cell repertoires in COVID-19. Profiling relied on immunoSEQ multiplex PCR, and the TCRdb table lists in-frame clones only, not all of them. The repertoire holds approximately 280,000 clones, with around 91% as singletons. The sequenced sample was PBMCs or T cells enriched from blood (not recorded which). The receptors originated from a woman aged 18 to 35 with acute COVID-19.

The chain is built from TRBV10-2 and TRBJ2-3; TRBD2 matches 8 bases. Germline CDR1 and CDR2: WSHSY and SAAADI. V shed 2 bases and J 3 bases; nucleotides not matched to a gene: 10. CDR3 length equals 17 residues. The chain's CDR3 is CASSELHMGLVTDTQYF. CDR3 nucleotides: TGCGCCAGCAGTGAGCTCCATATGGGACTAGTGACAGATACGCAGTATTTT.

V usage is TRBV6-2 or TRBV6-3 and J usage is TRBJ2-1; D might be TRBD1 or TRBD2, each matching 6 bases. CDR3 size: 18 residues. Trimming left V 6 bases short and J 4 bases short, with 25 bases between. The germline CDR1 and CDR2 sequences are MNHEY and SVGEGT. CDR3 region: CASSGRQEFVAHYNEQFF. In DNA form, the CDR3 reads TGTGCCAGCAGCGGGAGACAGGAGTTCGTGGCCCATTACAATGAGCAGTTCTTC.

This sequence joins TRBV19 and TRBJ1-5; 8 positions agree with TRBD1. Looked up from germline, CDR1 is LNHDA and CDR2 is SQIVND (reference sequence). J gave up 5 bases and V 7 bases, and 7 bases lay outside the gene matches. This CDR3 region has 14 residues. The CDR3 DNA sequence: TGTGCCAGTACCGAGGACAGGGAACATCAGCCCCAGCATTTT. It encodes CASTEDREHQPQHF.

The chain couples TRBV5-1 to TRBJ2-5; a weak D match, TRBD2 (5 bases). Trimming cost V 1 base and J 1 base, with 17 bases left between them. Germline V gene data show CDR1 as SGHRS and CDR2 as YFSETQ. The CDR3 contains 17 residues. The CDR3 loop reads CASSLTSDGVVQETQYF. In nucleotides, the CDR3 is TGCGCCAGCAGCTTGACCTCGGACGGGGTCGTCCAAGAGACCCAGTACTTC.

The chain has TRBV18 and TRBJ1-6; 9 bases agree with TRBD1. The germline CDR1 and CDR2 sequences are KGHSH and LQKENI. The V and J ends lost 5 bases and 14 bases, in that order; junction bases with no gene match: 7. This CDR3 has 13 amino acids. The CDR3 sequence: CASSVDRGSALHF. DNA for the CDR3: TGTGCCAGCTCAGTGGACAGGGGATCGGCCCTCCACTTT.

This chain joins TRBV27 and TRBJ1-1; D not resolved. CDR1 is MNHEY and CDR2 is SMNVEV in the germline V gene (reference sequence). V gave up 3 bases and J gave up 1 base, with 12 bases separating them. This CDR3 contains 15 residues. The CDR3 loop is CASSFRPGSNTEAFF. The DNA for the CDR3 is TGTGCCAGCAGTTTCCGACCCGGGTCGAACACTGAAGCTTTCTTT.

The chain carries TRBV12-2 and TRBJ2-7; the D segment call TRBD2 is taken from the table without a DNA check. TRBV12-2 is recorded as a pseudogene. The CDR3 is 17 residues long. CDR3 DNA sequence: TGTGCAAGTCGCTTAGCGCGGGGGACTATAACCCCCAGGGGGCAGTACTTC. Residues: CASRLARGTITPRGQYF.

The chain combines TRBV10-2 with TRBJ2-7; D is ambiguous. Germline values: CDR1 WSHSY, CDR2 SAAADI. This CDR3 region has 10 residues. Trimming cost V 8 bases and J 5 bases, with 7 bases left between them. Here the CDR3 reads CASSEHEQYF. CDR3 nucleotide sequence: TGCGCCAGCTCAGAACACGAGCAGTACTTC.

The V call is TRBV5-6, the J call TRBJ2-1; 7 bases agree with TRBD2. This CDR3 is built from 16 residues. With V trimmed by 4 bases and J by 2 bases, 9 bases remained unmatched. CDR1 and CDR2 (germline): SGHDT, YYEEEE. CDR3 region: CASSPRQGRAYNEQFF. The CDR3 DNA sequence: TGTGCCAGCAGCCCGAGACAAGGGAGGGCCTACAATGAGCAGTTCTTC.

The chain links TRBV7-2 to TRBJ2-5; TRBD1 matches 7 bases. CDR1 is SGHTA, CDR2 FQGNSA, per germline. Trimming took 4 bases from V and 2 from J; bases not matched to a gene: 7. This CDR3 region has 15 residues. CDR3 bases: TGTGCCAGCAGCTCACAGGGGCGGACACAAGAGACCCAGTACTTC. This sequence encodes CASSSQGRTQETQYF.